The sequence of this T cell receptor beta chain was determined in a study of T cell changes during pregnancy in multiple sclerosis. Profiling relied on immunoSEQ multiplex PCR, and the TCRdb table lists in-frame clones only, not all of them. The table lists roughly 38,000 clones, 91% of them singletons. This sequence was found in a female donor in good health, enrolled as a control in a pregnancy study. This specimen was CD4+ T cells from peripheral blood mononuclear cells, taken in the second trimester of pregnancy.

The CDR3 spells CASSERRGNTEAFF. In DNA form, the CDR3 reads TGTGCCAGCAGTGAACGCAGGGGAAACACTGAAGCTTTCTTT. This chain uses TRBV2 with TRBJ1-1; TRBD1 might be the D (6 bases). CDR1 is SNHLY, CDR2 FYNNEI, per germline. The CDR3 is made up of 14 amino acids. V lost 2 bases, J lost 2 bases, and 9 bases lay in between.